Here is one TCR beta chain with its context. No antigen is known for it. Nothing much larger sits one base from this clone, and base qualities are not available. In the ViraFEST assay, PBMC were stimulated with viral peptide pools, and antigen-specific CD4+ T cell clonotypes were then identified by expansion using TCR sequencing. After less than 13 days of culture, CD4+ T cells were isolated with the EasySep CD4+ T cell isolation kit. Negative nucleocapsid antibody results before and after vaccination confirmed that the healthy vaccine recipients had no prior SARS-CoV-2 infection. Each well held 2 million to 2.5 million PBMC cultured in IMDM containing about 5.4% human AB serum, approximately 10 IU/ml IL-2 and gentamicin, along with about 9.3 ug/ml peptides. Half of the culture medium was replaced with fresh IL-2-containing medium on days 3 and 7. Unless noted otherwise, every peptide stimulation condition was grown in triplicate wells. Using Ficoll-Paque Plus gradient centrifugation, PBMC were separated from whole blood and then either used fresh or cryopreserved at -140C. Overlapping peptide pools spanned the spike proteins of SARS-CoV-2 and the common cold coronaviruses HCoV-NL63, HCoV-OC43 and HCoV-229E. Genomic DNA was extracted from cultured CD4+ T cells with the QIAamp micro DNA kit.

The data originate from a study of vaccination effects on CD4 cells after COVID-19 (dated by TCRdb to between 2021 and 2022). In terms of the full investigation: Each participant received two doses of an mRNA SARS-CoV-2 vaccine, either BNT162b2 or mRNA-1273. Cultures from other donors in the study were sequenced using the Oncomine TCR Beta short-read assay on an Illumina iSeq 100. In both COVID-19 convalescent patients and infection-naive vaccine recipients, the study compared SARS-CoV-2 spike-specific CD4+ TCR repertoires from before mRNA vaccination with those from after it. A total of 9 to 11 COVID-19 convalescent patients and a handful of SARS-CoV-2-naive healthy vaccine recipients were included in the full study. The paper as a whole reports these results and caveats: The study was limited by a small number of convalescent patients and lacked early post-infection timepoints. At late post-vaccination timepoints, both infection-induced and vaccine-induced clones showed marked clonal contraction, consistent with waning T cell responses. In healthy vaccine recipients, vaccine-induced clones were almost all SARS-CoV-2 mono-reactive, with only 1 of 255 cross-reactive with common cold coronaviruses.

V is cut back by 0 bases and J by 2 bases, with 4 bases in the junction unmatched. The CDR3 sequence holds 16 residues, the cysteine and phenylalanine included. The entry retains the CDR3 DNA only, 48 bases that are in frame from base 1. Reading the germline V gene (reference sequence) gives CDR1 SGHKS and CDR2 YYEKEE. To prepare the library, the immunoSEQ multiplex PCR assay was applied. DNA from the cultured and isolated CD4+ T cells underwent TCR beta CDR3 sequencing. The paper's data handling went like this. Non-productive TCR sequences were removed, reads were trimmed to the CDR3 region, and CDR3s of at least 7 amino acids were retained. Antigen-specific clonotypes were identified using the MANAFEST web app by comparison of expansion in peptide wells against reference cultures. For clones to be considered positive, expansion at FDR<0.05 versus reference and all other wells, an odds ratio above 5, and a frequency above 0.1% in two replicate wells were required. A clonotype was defined as cross-reactive if the clonotype was significantly expanded both in SARS-CoV-2 spike wells and in at least one common cold coronavirus spike condition. CDR3 similarity was assessed by Levenshtein distance with the stringdist R package, and unrooted trees were built with ape in R 3.6.1. The immuneACCESS repertoire file appears here via TCRdb, limited to in-frame rearrangements. These files lack a portion of the clones; in checked studies, under half of the deficit traces to unresolved V genes, and the cause of the others is not known. The V and J calls and clone size come from that table; D and trimming were worked out from the DNA. This sample comprises 55,000 to 75,000 clones, around 72% of them detected only once. The top ten hold 4% of the sample.

The sample consisted of CD4+ T cells from PBMCs cultured with HCoV-OC43 spike peptides, taken before COVID-19 vaccination. Sample cell subset or site, as interpreted from the label and publication: HCoV-OC43 spike overlapping peptide pool stimulation. This receptor chain uses TRBV5-5 and TRBJ2-5; 10 bases in between match TRBD2. The clonotype was recovered from a human donor who received a COVID-19 vaccine. The DNA reads TGTGCCAGCAGCTTGGGGCTAGCGGGGGTGCAAGAGACCCAGTACTTC. Its translation is CASSLGLAGVQETQYF.